This T cell receptor beta chain came from a study of T cells in localized non-small cell lung cancer. Libraries were prepared by immunoSEQ multiplex PCR; TCRdb keeps only in-frame clonotypes and omits some of them. The table lists some 38,000 clones, roughly 92% of them singletons, with roughly 6.9% in the top ten. The study, taken as a whole, reports: Longer overall survival accompanied higher blood T cell density. A median of around 60 clones ranked among the top 100 in tumor appeared in adjacent lung. Among the tissues sampled, uninvolved adjacent lung had the highest T cell clonality, above tumor. It remains possible that heterogeneity exists, since only one tumor region was sequenced.

On this clone: Its matching antigen is unknown.

Germline CDR1 reads MNHNY; CDR2 reads SVGAGI (reference sequence). Trimming shortened V by 2 bases and J by 0 bases, and 8 bases separated the two germline ends. The CDR3 is 14 amino acids. The origin of this receptor is a female donor aged 60 or older with stage I lung adenocarcinoma. The source material was peripheral blood, sampled before any cancer treatment. The genes are TRBV6-6 and TRBJ2-7; weak D call: TRBD2 (6 bases). CDR3 protein: CASSYGGVSYEQYV. The CDR3, as DNA: TGTGCCAGCAGTTACGGAGGGGTCTCCTACGAGCAGTACGTC.